The next 30 T cell receptor beta chains were all read from a single sample in a study of control samples from healthy donors and cancer patients. Clones were sequenced by immunoSEQ multiplex PCR, and TCRdb holds only the in-frame ones, with some missing. This sample yields fewer than 300,000 clones, of which around 79% are seen a single time; roughly 15% belongs to the top ten. Input material: PBMCs. These receptors all come from a woman in her fifties or sixties with lung cancer.

This chain joins TRBV10-3 and TRBJ1-4; D perhaps matches TRBD1 (5 bases). V gave up 3 bases and J gave up 2 bases, with 7 bases separating them. The CDR3 covers 14 residues. Per the germline V gene, CDR1 is ENHRY and CDR2 is SYGVKD. The CDR3 region is CAISDRGTNEKLFF. The DNA of the CDR3 is TGTGCCATCAGTGATCGGGGGACTAATGAAAAACTGTTTTTT.

The chain is built from TRBV6-5 and TRBJ1-2; 7 bases align to TRBD1. V trimming: 6 bases; J trimming: 2 bases; junction bases outside the gene matches: 6. The germline gives CDR1 MNHEY, CDR2 SVGAGI. This CDR3 is built from 14 residues. CDR3 protein: CASSAGTDNYGYTF. CDR3 DNA: TGTGCCAGCAGCGCCGGGACAGACAACTATGGCTACACCTTC.

Here the CDR3 reads CASSPGQGLPQHF. The CDR3 DNA sequence: TGCGCCAGCAGTCCGGGACAGGGCCTGCCCCAGCATTTT. V gene TRBV10-2 combines with J gene TRBJ1-5; 9 bases match TRBD1. The CDR3 extends over 13 amino acids. After removal of 5 bases from V and 9 bases from J, the junction contained 5 bases not matched to a gene. Germline V gives CDR1 WSHSY, CDR2 SAAADI.

About this clone itself: Other DNA sequences in this specimen translate into the identical CDR3. The chain recombines TRBV15 with TRBJ1-1; D is undetermined. This CDR3 has 12 amino acids. Trimming shortened V by 0 bases and J by 7 bases, and 6 bases separated the two germline ends. The germline V gene encodes CDR1 LNHNV and CDR2 YYDKDF (reference sequence). CDR3 loop: CATSRDGDEAFF. CDR3 bases: TGTGCCACCAGCAGAGACGGCGATGAAGCTTTCTTT.

The chain is built from TRBV6-6 and TRBJ1-3; D is unclear. Germline V gene data show CDR1 as MNHNY and CDR2 as SVGAGI (reference sequence). The CDR3 covers 13 residues. Trimming removed 7 bases at V and 5 bases at J, with 12 bases between. CDR3 sequence: CASTREIRNTIYF. CDR3 sequence (DNA): TGTGCCAGCACCCGGGAGATCAGAAACACCATATATTTT.

V and J are TRBV7-2 and TRBJ2-1; D is possibly TRBD1 or TRBD2 (5 bases each). The ends were cut back, 4 bases at V and 0 bases at J, with 10 bases in the middle. The V gene's germline CDR1 is SGHTA and CDR2 FQGNSA. The CDR3 is 15 amino acids. CDR3 nucleotide sequence: TGTGCCAGCAGCTCAGTGGGGGTCTCCTACAATGAGCAGTTCTTC. Translated, it gives CASSSVGVSYNEQFF.

This chain connects TRBV5-4 to TRBJ2-1, with D perhaps TRBD2 (6 bases). V lost 0 bases to trimming and J lost 1 base, with 11 bases between them. In germline, CDR1 is SGHNT, CDR2 YYREEE (reference sequence). CDR3 length: 16 residues. CDR3 DNA: TGTGCCAGCAGCTTGGGGCTAGCGATTTCCTACAATGAGCAGTTCTTC. Translation: CASSLGLAISYNEQFF.

The rearrangement uses TRBV12-3 or TRBV12-4 and TRBJ1-1; a possible D gene is TRBD1 (6 bases). The CDR3 consists of 13 residues. V lost 6 bases, J lost 4 bases, and 12 bases lay in between. CDR3 nucleotide sequence: TGTGCCAGCAGAGGCAGGGGTAGCACTGAAGCTTTCTTT. Its translation is CASRGRGSTEAFF.

The V gene is TRBV5-1, the J gene TRBJ2-3, with D perhaps TRBD2 (7 bases). Germline CDR1 SGHRS, CDR2 YFSETQ. The CDR3 runs 17 residues. Trimming took off 4 bases at V and 1 base at J, with 19 bases between the two ends. The CDR3 region has the DNA TGCGCCAGCAGCCCGGGCCGGGGGGCTAGCGGCACAGATACGCAGTATTTT. This sequence encodes CASSPGRGASGTDTQYF.

The chain carries TRBV7-8 and TRBJ2-7; no reliable D call. Trimming pared 1 base from V and 0 bases from J, leaving 7 bases between. Germline values: CDR1 SGHVS, CDR2 FQNEAQ. This CDR3 is 14 amino acids long. The CDR3 region has the DNA TGTGCCAGCAGCTTAGGAACCAGCTCCTACGAGCAGTACTTC. Protein product: CASSLGTSSYEQYF.

The rearrangement links TRBV6-2 or TRBV6-3 to TRBJ2-1; 7 bases fit TRBD2. The CDR3 spans 12 residues. From germline, CDR1 is MNHEY and CDR2 SVGEGT. The J segment lost 12 bases and the V segment lost 4 bases, leaving 6 bases of the junction unmatched. The CDR3 DNA sequence: TGTGCCAGCAGTTCCCTAGCGGAATGGCAGTTCTTC. The encoded protein is CASSSLAEWQFF.

The rearrangement uses TRBV12-5 and TRBJ1-1, with D perhaps matching TRBD1 (6 bases). Between the trimmed V and J ends, which lost 3 bases and 4 bases, there was a span of 15 bases. The CDR3 consists of 15 residues. Per the germline V gene, CDR1 is LGHNT and CDR2 is FRNRAP. The CDR3 bases are TGTGCTAGTGGTTTTCCAGGGGAGGGGTTCACTGAAGCTTTCTTT. It is translated as CASGFPGEGFTEAFF.

CDR3: CASSTDPGQALTEAFF. The CDR3 DNA reads as TGTGCCAGCAGCACTGACCCGGGACAAGCCCTAACTGAAGCTTTCTTT. J is TRBJ1-1 and V is TRBV9; possible D gene TRBD1, 6 bases. The CDR3 extends over 16 amino acids. The V end was cut by 4 bases, the J end by 5 bases, with 21 bases between. Per germline, CDR1 SGDLS and CDR2 YYNGEE. Supplemented by reference TRBV9 and TRBJ1-1, the full variable domain reads DSGVTQTPKHLITATGQRVTLRCSPRSGDLSVYWYQQSLDQGLQFLIQYYNGEERAKGNILERFSAQQFPDLHSELNLSSLELGDSALYFCASSTDPGQALTEAFFGQGTRLTVV.

The J gene is TRBJ1-2, the V gene TRBV5-6; 7 nucleotides align to TRBD1. The germline CDR1 and CDR2 sequences are SGHDT and YYEEEE. This CDR3 is built from 13 residues. V shed 2 bases and J 4 bases; nucleotides not matched to a gene: 2. The CDR3 DNA is TGTGCCAGCAGCTTCAGGGGGTCCTATGGCTACACCTTC. It codes for CASSFRGSYGYTF.

This clone was recorded a few times. The chain has TRBV2 and TRBJ2-5; TRBD2 aligns across 9 bases. Looked up from germline, CDR1 is SNHLY and CDR2 is FYNNEI. J lost 4 bases, V lost 4 bases, and 4 bases had no gene match. This CDR3 contains 14 residues. CDR3 sequence reads: CASSGSGRRETQYF. The CDR3, as DNA: TGTGCCAGCAGTGGTAGCGGGAGAAGAGAGACCCAGTACTTC.

The chain joins TRBV6-1 to TRBJ2-7, with D possibly matching TRBD1 (5 bases). CDR3 length: 15 residues. CDR1 MNHNS and CDR2 SASEGT come from the germline V gene. V was cut by 2 bases and J by 4 bases, with 15 bases left in between. The CDR3 nucleotides read TGTGCCAGCAGTGAAAAGGGGCGTCGGATTTACGAGCAGTACTTC. It specifies CASSEKGRRIYEQYF.

This chain uses TRBV12-3 or TRBV12-4 with TRBJ1-2; 7 nucleotides agree with TRBD1. Germline trimming cut 2 bases from V and 6 bases from J; bases unmatched to any gene: 3. CDR3 length: 13 residues. The CDR3: CASSLRTGDGYTF. DNA for the CDR3: TGTGCCAGCAGTTTAAGAACAGGGGATGGCTACACCTTC.

The J gene is TRBJ2-5, the V gene TRBV19; the D gene is possibly TRBD1 (6 bases). In germline, CDR1 is LNHDA, CDR2 SQIVND (reference sequence). The CDR3 runs to 14 residues. Trimming removed 5 bases from V and 5 bases from J, with 15 bases in between. The CDR3 nucleotides read TGTGCCAGTAGTCCACAGGGTATCGGGGAGACCCAGTACTTC. It specifies CASSPQGIGETQYF.

The CDR3 nucleotides read TGTGCCAGCTCACTTAACAGGGGGCCGGACACTGAAGCTTTCTTT. Translating it yields CASSLNRGPDTEAFF. The chain has TRBV18 and TRBJ1-1, with TRBD1 identical over 9 bases. This CDR3 spans 15 amino acids. Germline CDR1 is KGHSH and CDR2 is LQKENI. The J segment lost 3 bases and the V segment lost 4 bases, leaving 6 bases of the junction unmatched.

The gene calls are TRBV6-6 and TRBJ2-5; no firm D call. CDR1 and CDR2 (germline): MNHNY, SVGAGI (reference sequence). The CDR3 sequence is 12 residues long. Between the trimmed V and J ends, which lost 6 bases and 5 bases, there was a span of 10 bases. DNA for the CDR3: TGTGCCAGCAGAGGAGTAGGGGAGACCCAGTACTTC. Translating gives CASRGVGETQYF.

The gene calls are TRBV7-2 and TRBJ1-1; the match to TRBD1 covers 10 bases. CDR1 and CDR2 from the germline V gene are SGHTA and FQGNSA. The CDR3 contains 15 residues. Unmatched junction bases numbered 4, after V lost 2 bases and J lost 4 bases. The CDR3 DNA reads as TGTGCCAGCAGCTTACGGACAGGGGGTTCCACTGAAGCTTTCTTT. Its translation is CASSLRTGGSTEAFF.

This clone was detected only a few times. The V gene is TRBV4-2, the J gene TRBJ2-2; TRBD2 agrees at 7 bases. In germline, CDR1 is LGHNA, CDR2 YNFKEQ. J was trimmed by 0 bases and V by 4 bases; bases with no gene match: 8. This CDR3 region has 17 residues. CDR3 sequence (DNA): TGTGCCAGCAGCCCTATCCGGGGGGAACCGAACACCGGGGAGCTGTTTTTT. It is translated as CASSPIRGEPNTGELFF.

The rearrangement links TRBV5-1 to TRBJ1-2; D might be TRBD1 (6 bases). With 4 bases removed from V and 8 bases from J, the gap between germline ends came to 18 bases. This CDR3 has 14 residues. CDR1 SGHRS and CDR2 YFSETQ come from the germline V gene. In DNA, the CDR3 is TGCGCCAGCAGCCTCCGGACAGACGAGTCAGGCTACACCTTC. This translates into CASSLRTDESGYTF.

This clone was seen only a few times. J is TRBJ2-7 and V is TRBV11-2; D ambiguous. CDR3 length: 11 residues. Between the trimmed V and J ends, which lost 1 base and 7 bases, there was a span of 5 bases. Germline V CDR1 and CDR2: SGHAT, FQNNGV. This CDR3 reads CASSLGIEQYF. In DNA form, the CDR3 reads TGTGCCAGCAGCTTAGGTATTGAGCAGTACTTC. The full variable domain, with the rest looked up from reference TRBV11-2 and TRBJ2-7, is EAGVAQSPRYKIIEKRQSVAFWCNPISGHATLYWYQQILGQGPKLLIQFQNNGVVDDSQLPKDRFSAERLKGVDSTLKIQPAKLEDSAVYLCASSLGIEQYFGPGTRLTVT.

This rearrangement joins TRBV6-5 to TRBJ2-7; 9 bases map to TRBD2. The CDR3 length is 13 residues. Germline values: CDR1 MNHEY, CDR2 SVGAGI. V was clipped by 4 bases and J by 6 bases; unmatched bases: 4. CDR3 in DNA: TGTGCCAGCAGTTCCTATAGCGGGGGCGAGCAGTACTTC. It specifies CASSSYSGGEQYF.

The chain links TRBV10-3 to TRBJ2-2, with D perhaps being TRBD1 or TRBD2 (6 bases each). The CDR3 is 16 residues long. Germline lookup yields CDR1 ENHRY and CDR2 SYGVKD. Trimming cost V 4 bases and J 4 bases, with 16 bases left between them. As DNA, the CDR3 is TGTGCCATCAGTGTGACCGACAGGACTACCACCGGGGAGCTGTTTTTT. Residues: CAISVTDRTTTGELFF.

V and J are TRBV18 and TRBJ1-1; tentative D call: TRBD1 (5 bases). The CDR3 loop spans 13 amino acids. The germline V gene encodes CDR1 KGHSH and CDR2 LQKENI. With 9 bases removed from V and 3 bases from J, the gap between germline ends came to 14 bases. CDR3 loop: CASSDSRDTEAFF. DNA for the CDR3: TGTGCCAGTTCCGACAGCCGCGACACTGAAGCTTTCTTT. Complete variable domain (other parts from reference TRBV18 and TRBJ1-1): NAGVMQNPRHLVRRRGQEARLRCSPMKGHSHVYWYRQLPEEGLKFMVYLQKENIIDESGMPKERFSAEFPKEGPSILRIQQVVRGDSAAYFCASSDSRDTEAFFGQGTRLTVV.

As for this clone: The same CDR3 can be traced to other DNA sequences in this sample. The chain employs TRBV5-1 and TRBJ2-3; the D gene could be TRBD1 or TRBD2 (5 bases each). Trimming left V 0 bases short and J 3 bases short, with 5 bases between. Germline V CDR1 and CDR2: SGHRS, YFSETQ. This CDR3 contains 13 residues. The CDR3 spells CASSLGGTDTQYF. CDR3 DNA sequence: TGCGCCAGCAGCTTGGGGGGGACAGATACGCAGTATTTT.

The V call is TRBV6-5, the J call TRBJ1-6; D gene uncertain. Germline loops: CDR1 MNHEY, CDR2 SVGAGI. The CDR3 length is 13 residues. Trimming removed 6 bases at V and 9 bases at J, with 12 bases between. For the CDR3, the DNA is TGTGCCAGCAGCCACGGGCCGACTTCACCCCTCCACTTT. It specifies CASSHGPTSPLHF.

The chain is built from TRBV5-1 and TRBJ2-1, with D perhaps TRBD2 (6 bases). Trimming removed 1 base from V and 7 bases from J, with 12 bases in between. The CDR3 totals 14 residues. The germline gives CDR1 SGHRS, CDR2 YFSETQ. DNA of the CDR3: TGCGCCAGCAGCTTGAGCCTGGGACTGAATGAGCAGTTCTTC. Translation: CASSLSLGLNEQFF. Full variable domain (outside the CDR3, taken from reference TRBV5-1 and TRBJ2-1): KAGVTQTPRYLIKTRGQQVTLSCSPISGHRSVSWYQQTPGQGLQFLFEYFSETQRNKGNFPGRFSGRQFSNSRSEMNVSTLELGDSALYLCASSLSLGLNEQFFGPGTRLTVL.